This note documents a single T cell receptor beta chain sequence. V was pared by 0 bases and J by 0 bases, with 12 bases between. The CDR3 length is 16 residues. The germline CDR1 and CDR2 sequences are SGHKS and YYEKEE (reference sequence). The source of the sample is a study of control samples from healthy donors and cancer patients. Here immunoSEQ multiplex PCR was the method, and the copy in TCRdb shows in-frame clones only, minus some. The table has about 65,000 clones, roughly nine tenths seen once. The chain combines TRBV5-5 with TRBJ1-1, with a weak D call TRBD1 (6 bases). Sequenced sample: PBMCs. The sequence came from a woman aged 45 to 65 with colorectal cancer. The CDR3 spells CASSLATAGVNTEAFF. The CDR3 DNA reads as TGTGCCAGCAGCTTGGCCACGGCAGGGGTGAACACTGAAGCTTTCTTT.